Each of the 14 T cell receptor beta chains below was sequenced from the same sample in a study of T cells in Graves' hyperthyroidism and ophthalmopathy. What was amplified from RNA transcripts were TCR beta CDR3 regions. When the TCR CDR3 underwent first-round RT-PCR, the HTBI primer set was used. TCRdb re-called the multiplex PCR reads through MiXCR, storing one row per CDR3 protein. This repertoire shows about 350,000 distinct CDR3 sequences, about 14% found once; its top ten account for around 25%. The specimen sequenced was blood. The source is a woman younger than 45 with Graves' hyperthyroidism.

This clonotype has just a few counts. At one end the junction does not follow the germline gene, possibly because of a read error. The chain employs TRBV12-3 or TRBV12-4 and TRBJ2-5; perhaps TRBD2 as D (6 bases). This CDR3 is 14 amino acids long. CDR3: CASSLWDGGEIQYF. In nucleotides, the CDR3 is TGTGCCAGCAGTTTATGGGACGGGGGAGAGATCCAGTACTTC.

This clonotype was counted between two and nine times. The rearrangement joins TRBV28 to TRBJ2-2; the D gene is possibly TRBD1 (6 bases). Germline-derived CDR1 and CDR2 are MDHEN and SYDVKM. V lost 6 bases, J lost 3 bases, and 11 bases lay in between. The CDR3 is 14 residues long. The CDR3 region is CASRTDSYTGELFF. The CDR3, as DNA: TGTGCCAGCAGAACGGACAGCTACACCGGGGAGCTGTTTTTT.

This clonotype was seen a handful of times. The V call is TRBV20-1, the J call TRBJ2-1, with a tentative D call TRBD2 (7 bases). Per germline, CDR1 DFQATT and CDR2 SNEGSKA (reference sequence). The CDR3 length is 16 residues. V was cut by 6 bases and J by 4 bases, with 22 bases left in between. The CDR3 coding sequence is TGCAGTGCCCCCCCCCTGTGGGGGGGGCTATACAATGAGCAGTTCTTC. This sequence encodes CSAPPLWGGLYNEQFF.

This clonotype was seen a handful of times. The chain carries TRBV7-2 and TRBJ2-1, with 7 bases fitting TRBD2. This CDR3 has 17 amino acids. The germline CDR1 and CDR2 sequences are SGHTA and FQGNSA. V was pared by 2 bases and J by 0 bases, with 7 bases of the junction left unmatched. CDR3 sequence (DNA): TGTGCCAGCAGCTTAAATGTGGGAGGGAGCTCCTACAATGAGCAGTTCTTC. This codes for CASSLNVGGSSYNEQFF. Using reference TRBV7-2 and TRBJ2-1 for the parts outside the CDR3, the full variable domain is GAGVSQSPSNKVTEKGKDVELRCDPISGHTALYWYRQSLGQGLEFLIYFQGNSAPDKSGLPSDRFSAERTGGSVSTLTIQRTQQEDSAVYLCASSLNVGGSSYNEQFFGPGTRLTVL.

This clonotype turned up a few times. The chain recombines TRBV19 with TRBJ2-2, with TRBD1 as a possible D gene (6 bases). V was shortened by 10 bases and J by 0 bases, with 15 bases between the two germline ends. In germline, CDR1 is LNHDA, CDR2 SQIVND (reference sequence). The CDR3 contains 15 residues. The CDR3 DNA sequence: TGTGCCACAAGGGGGAATCCTACGAACACCGGGGAGCTGTTTTTT. This gives the protein CATRGNPTNTGELFF.

This clonotype showed up many times. CDR3 DNA sequence: TGTGCCACCAGCTCGCCAGGGGGGGGCCCCCAAGAGACCCAGTACTTC. Protein: CATSSPGGGPQETQYF. V gene TRBV15 combines with J gene TRBJ2-5; D possibly matches TRBD1 or TRBD2 (7 bases each). V lost 5 bases to trimming and J lost 1 base, with 17 bases between them. The CDR3 is 16 amino acids. In germline, CDR1 is LNHNV, CDR2 YYDKDF (reference sequence).

J is TRBJ2-1 and V is TRBV12-3 or TRBV12-4; 11 bases agree with TRBD2. V shed 1 base, J shed 6 bases, and the junction held 8 bases outside the gene matches. This CDR3 is built from 17 residues. The CDR3 region has the DNA TGTGCCAGCAGTTTAGTAGCGGGAGGGCCAACGTCCAATGAGCAGTTCTTC. This sequence encodes CASSLVAGGPTSNEQFF.

Turning to this clonotype: Possible read error: a much larger clone is one base away. The chain is built from TRBV9 and TRBJ2-7, with D perhaps TRBD2 (7 bases). V was cut by 2 bases and J by 6 bases, with 15 bases left in between. CDR3 length: 14 amino acids. Germline loops: CDR1 SGDLS, CDR2 YYNGEE. The CDR3 DNA follows: TGTGCCAGCAGCGTGGGGGGGGGCCCTCGCGAGCAGTACTTC. Translating gives CASSVGGGPREQYF.

The genes are TRBV5-1 and TRBJ1-1, with a weak D call TRBD1 (6 bases). CDR3 length equals 14 residues. The ends were cut back, 2 bases at V and 6 bases at J, with 14 bases in the middle. From germline, CDR1 is SGHRS and CDR2 YFSETQ. The CDR3 region has the DNA TGCGCCAGCAGCTTTGGGGGGCTTCGATCTGAAGCTTTCTTT. This encodes CASSFGGLRSEAFF.

The sample holds a few counts of this clonotype. This chain uses TRBV30 with TRBJ1-5; D is uncertain. Germline loops: CDR1 GTSNPN, CDR2 SVGIG (reference sequence). The germline V and J ends were trimmed by 6 bases and 3 bases, with 18 bases remaining between them. This CDR3 region has 15 residues. CDR3 DNA: TGTGCCTGTTCCTGGCGGGGAACGGACAATCAGCCCCAGCATTTT. It encodes CACSWRGTDNQPQHF.

This clonotype was observed many times. The chain combines TRBV11-2 with TRBJ2-7; D remains unclear. The V and J ends lost 2 bases and 3 bases respectively, with 5 bases between them. This CDR3 region has 12 residues. The germline V gene has CDR1 SGHAT and CDR2 FQNNGV. The CDR3 loop is CASSLSIYEQYF. The CDR3 coding sequence is TGTGCCAGCAGCTTATCGATCTACGAGCAGTACTTC.

The rearrangement links TRBV5-1 to TRBJ2-4; D is unclear. From germline, CDR1 is SGHRS and CDR2 YFSETQ. Trimming took off 0 bases at V and 0 bases at J, with 7 bases between the two ends. The CDR3 length is 15 residues. The CDR3 is CASSLGAIAKNIQYF. CDR3 nucleotides: TGCGCCAGCAGCTTGGGGGCCATAGCCAAAAACATTCAGTACTTC.

At least ten counts were recorded for this clonotype. The chain carries TRBV20-1 and TRBJ1-5, with 8 bases identical to TRBD1. Germline trimming cut 6 bases from V and 2 bases from J; bases unmatched to any gene: 3. The CDR3 length is 13 residues. Germline V CDR1 and CDR2: DFQATT, SNEGSKA (reference sequence). The CDR3 loop is CSAPGQGNQPQHF. The CDR3, as DNA: TGCAGTGCCCCGGGACAGGGCAATCAGCCCCAGCATTTT.

The rearrangement uses TRBV4-2 and TRBJ2-2; D remains ambiguous. Germline V gives CDR1 LGHNA, CDR2 YNFKEQ. The germline V and J ends were trimmed by 1 base and 6 bases, with 12 bases remaining between them. This CDR3 has 15 amino acids. CDR3 DNA: TGTGCCAGCAGCCAAGGCCCTAGGGAAGCCGGGGAGCTGTTTTTT. Translation: CASSQGPREAGELFF.